This TCR beta chain was recorded in a study of cytomegalovirus exposure and HLA in healthy donors. The CDR3 is 14 residues long. Losses at the gene ends were 6 bases for V and 7 bases for J; bases not matched to a gene: 9. Germline V gene sequence: CDR1 SGHNT, CDR2 YYREEE (reference sequence). This clone has more than one count but fewer than ten. Its antigen is undetermined. A multiplex PCR was run with 60 Vbeta primers and 13 Jbeta primers. Only in-frame clones appear in the TCRdb table, and some are missing; sequencing was by immunoSEQ multiplex PCR. The data hold about 160,000 clones, with approximately 72% observed a single time. The study, taken as a whole, reports: There were reportedly fewer N-insertions in an Asian-associated ancestry cluster than the roughly 610-donor mean, in a later analysis. Specificity of a few CMV-associated chains for CMV antigens was verified in vitro. For most subjects, TCR beta sequences were reported to predict HLA-A and HLA-B alleles with accuracy. Researchers left out some V segments, among them TRBV6-2 and TRBV6-3, as indistinguishable.

The rearrangement links TRBV5-4 to TRBJ2-1; 8 bases map to TRBD2. This sequence originates from a female donor in good health and CMV-seronegative. The sample comprised PBMCs. CDR3 nucleotides: TGTGCCAGCACCAGAGCGGGGGTCGCGAATGAGCAGTTCTTC. Translated: CASTRAGVANEQFF.